These 22 T cell receptor beta chains came from one sample sequenced in a study of shared clonotypes between healthy human individuals. Sequenced by immunoSEQ multiplex PCR; TCRdb stores in-frame clones only, minus some. There are 2.3 million or so clones in the sample; over 90% occur only once, and 0.35% to 0.5% lies in the top ten. Sequenced material: naive CD4+ T cells from PBMCs. Subset defined: CD45RA+ positively selected. These receptors were taken from a man between 18 and 29 years old in good health. Some clones in this sample may be carry-over from other donors' samples.

The chain uses TRBV4-1 and TRBJ2-3; TRBD2 agrees at 11 bases. The CDR3 totals 15 residues. Trimming at V came to 6 bases and at J to 3 bases, leaving 5 bases not matched to a gene. Germline CDR1 reads MGHRA; CDR2 reads YSYEKL. The CDR3 DNA is TGCGCCAGCAGGGGGGGACTAGCGGTGACAGATACGCAGTATTTT. Its translation: CASRGGLAVTDTQYF.

This clone was recorded only once. V is TRBV15 and J is TRBJ2-3, with TRBD2 matching over 7 bases. V shed 5 bases, J shed 6 bases, and the junction held 17 bases outside the gene matches. CDR1 and CDR2 (germline): LNHNV, YYDKDF (reference sequence). This CDR3 contains 17 residues. This CDR3 is CATSGLFSGSRWDTQYF. The DNA for the CDR3 is TGTGCCACCAGCGGTTTGTTTAGCGGGTCAAGGTGGGATACGCAGTATTTT.

V gene TRBV7-2 combines with J gene TRBJ2-5; TRBD2 matches 10 bases. The V segment lost 1 base and the J segment 2 bases; nucleotides outside the gene matches: 10. Germline assignment: CDR1 SGHTA and CDR2 FQGNSA. The CDR3 spans 18 residues. CDR3 loop: CASSLGFLAGALQETQYF. The CDR3 DNA sequence: TGTGCCAGCAGCTTAGGATTTCTAGCGGGAGCTTTACAAGAGACCCAGTACTTC.

This clone has just one count. The chain has TRBV28 and TRBJ2-3, with TRBD2 identical over 10 bases. The V and J ends lost 5 bases and 1 base, in that order; junction bases with no gene match: 6. The germline V gene encodes CDR1 MDHEN and CDR2 SYDVKM. The CDR3 sequence is 16 residues long. CDR3 in amino acids: CASSEAGGLRTDTQYF. CDR3 in DNA: TGTGCCAGCAGTGAAGCGGGAGGGCTTCGCACAGATACGCAGTATTTT.

This chain links TRBV6-4 with TRBJ1-1; D might be TRBD1 (6 bases). In germline, CDR1 is MRHNA, CDR2 SNTAGT. Trimming took 5 bases from V and 7 from J, leaving 17 bases between them. The CDR3 is 14 residues long. The CDR3 is CASSQGLEISEAFF. The CDR3 nucleotides read TGTGCCAGCAGTCAGGGGCTAGAGATTAGTGAAGCTTTCTTT.

This chain connects TRBV21-1 to TRBJ1-3. TRBV21-1 counts as a pseudogene. This CDR3 has 15 amino acids. The DNA of the CDR3 is TGTGCCAGCAGCAAATCTACCGCGAGTGGAAACACCATATATTTT. As protein: CASSKSTASGNTIYF.

CDR3 region: CASSPPPGGNNEQFF. As DNA, the CDR3 is TGTGCCAGCAGCCCCCCTCCGGGGGGCAACAATGAGCAGTTCTTC. The chain is built from TRBV7-2 and TRBJ2-1; TRBD2 is a possible D gene (7 bases). This CDR3 is 15 amino acids long. Germline-derived CDR1 and CDR2 are SGHTA and FQGNSA. V lost 5 bases and J 5 bases, leaving 16 bases between the germline ends.

This clone was detected only a few times. The J gene is TRBJ2-1, the V gene TRBV19; 12 bases are shared with TRBD2. The CDR3 covers 13 residues. V gave up 6 bases and J gave up 8 bases; unmatched junction bases: 2. Germline loops: CDR1 LNHDA, CDR2 SQIVND (reference sequence). CDR3 bases: TGTGCCAGTAGACTAGCGGGAGGCGATGAGCAGTTCTTC. This codes for CASRLAGGDEQFF.

The chain joins TRBV30 to TRBJ2-5; unclear D gene. This CDR3 has 12 amino acids. Germline V gene lookup returns CDR1 GTSNPN and CDR2 SVGIG (reference sequence). Trimming removed 5 bases from V and 3 bases from J, with 10 bases in between. CDR3 in amino acids: CAWGRPEETQYF. The CDR3 coding sequence is TGTGCCTGGGGACGACCAGAAGAGACCCAGTACTTC.

The V gene is TRBV27, the J gene TRBJ2-6, with TRBD1 matching 7 bases. Germline V gene sequence: CDR1 MNHEY, CDR2 SMNVEV (reference sequence). Losses at the gene ends were 2 bases for V and 0 bases for J; bases not matched to a gene: 7. This CDR3 has 18 residues. The CDR3: CASSLGSQGVSGANVLTF. In nucleotides, the CDR3 is TGTGCCAGCAGTTTAGGTTCTCAGGGGGTCTCTGGGGCCAACGTCCTGACTTTC.

V and J are TRBV28 and TRBJ2-2, with 10 bases matching TRBD1. J lost 4 bases, V lost 5 bases, and 13 bases had no gene match. The CDR3 sequence is 18 residues long. Germline CDR1 and CDR2: MDHEN and SYDVKM. CDR3 amino acids: CASSLPSRQGAVTGELFF. For the CDR3, the DNA is TGTGCCAGCAGTCTACCTTCCCGACAGGGGGCAGTCACCGGGGAGCTGTTTTTT.

V usage is TRBV6-5 and J usage is TRBJ1-5; tentative D call: TRBD1 (6 bases). The V gene lost 7 bases and the J gene lost 9 bases, with 22 bases spanning the gap. Germline assignment: CDR1 MNHEY and CDR2 SVGAGI. This CDR3 is 15 amino acids long. In DNA, the CDR3 is TGTGCCAGCATGCGGAGCGGAGGGAGGGGGGGGCCCCAGCATTTT. Protein sequence: CASMRSGGRGGPQHF.

The J gene is TRBJ1-2, the V gene TRBV27; a weak D match, TRBD1 (6 bases). Germline-derived CDR1 and CDR2 are MNHEY and SMNVEV (reference sequence). This CDR3 has 13 residues. Deletions cut 3 bases from V and 6 bases from J, with 11 bases between. The chain's CDR3 is CASSFEQGHGYTF. The CDR3 nucleotides read TGTGCCAGCAGTTTTGAACAGGGACATGGCTACACCTTC.

V is TRBV11-3 and J is TRBJ2-1, with 13 bases that match TRBD2. Germline values: CDR1 SGHNT, CDR2 YENEEA. CDR3 size: 16 residues. Unmatched junction bases numbered 4, after V lost 5 bases and J lost 3 bases. Written as DNA, the CDR3 is TGTGCCAGCAGCCCGGGACTAGCGGGACGCTACAATGAGCAGTTCTTC. Protein product: CASSPGLAGRYNEQFF.

J is TRBJ2-1 and V is TRBV7-9; 8 bases align to TRBD2. With V trimmed by 1 base and J by 8 bases, 4 bases remained unmatched. CDR3 length: 14 amino acids. Germline V gene lookup returns CDR1 SEHNR and CDR2 FQNEAQ (reference sequence). This CDR3 is CASSLGGLGYEQFF. DNA for the CDR3: TGTGCCAGCAGCTTAGGGGGACTAGGATATGAGCAGTTCTTC.

V and J are TRBV7-3 and TRBJ2-7; D perhaps matches TRBD2 (5 bases). Germline CDR1 reads SGHTA; CDR2 reads FQGTGA. The CDR3 is 16 amino acids. The germline V and J ends were trimmed by 0 bases and 2 bases, with 14 bases remaining between them. This CDR3 reads CASSLTVGGLPYEQYF. CDR3 nucleotide sequence: TGTGCCAGCAGCTTAACGGTCGGCGGACTTCCCTACGAGCAGTACTTC.

The chain joins TRBV11-2 to TRBJ2-1, with 7 bases matching TRBD1. Losses at the gene ends were 5 bases for V and 2 bases for J; bases not matched to a gene: 3. The length of the CDR3 is 14 residues. CDR1 and CDR2 from the germline V gene are SGHAT and FQNNGV. As DNA, the CDR3 is TGTGCCAGCAGCCCCGACAGGGCCTACAATGAGCAGTTCTTC. This codes for CASSPDRAYNEQFF.

About this clone itself: The same CDR3 can be traced to other DNA sequences in this sample. V is TRBV18 and J is TRBJ1-2, with unresolved D. Germline V CDR1 and CDR2: KGHSH, LQKENI. Between the trimmed V and J ends, which lost 4 bases and 0 bases, there was a span of 6 bases. CDR3 length: 13 residues. CDR3 nucleotides: TGTGCCAGCTCACAGGGTACTAACTATGGCTACACCTTC. Translated, it gives CASSQGTNYGYTF.

This chain links TRBV7-9 with TRBJ1-5; perhaps TRBD1 as D (6 bases). Trimming pared 5 bases from V and 6 bases from J, leaving 14 bases between. This CDR3 region has 14 residues. Germline V gene sequence: CDR1 SEHNR, CDR2 FQNEAQ (reference sequence). The chain's CDR3 is CASSLQGSGQPQHF. CDR3 sequence (DNA): TGTGCCAGCAGCCTCCAGGGGTCAGGTCAGCCCCAGCATTTT.

The table lists this clone with a few counts. The chain combines TRBV30 with TRBJ2-2; possible D gene TRBD1, 6 bases. V shed 3 bases and J shed 8 bases, with 10 bases lying between them. The CDR3 runs 12 residues. Germline assignment: CDR1 GTSNPN and CDR2 SVGIG (reference sequence). Here the CDR3 DNA reads TGTGCCTGGAGGGACAGCACGGGGGAGCTGTTTTTT. This encodes CAWRDSTGELFF.

This chain connects TRBV13 to TRBJ2-7; D gene uncertain. The CDR3 contains 16 residues. The germline CDR1 and CDR2 sequences are PRHDT and FYEKMQ (reference sequence). The germline V and J ends were trimmed by 4 bases and 0 bases, with 16 bases remaining between them. The CDR3 DNA follows: TGTGCCAGCAGCTCCCTAACGACTGGGAACTCCTACGAGCAGTACTTC. This gives the protein CASSSLTTGNSYEQYF. The full variable domain, its missing parts supplied by reference TRBV13 and TRBJ2-7, is AAGVIQSPRHLIKEKRETATLKCYPIPRHDTVYWYQQGPGQDPQFLISFYEKMQSDKGSIPDRFSAQQFSDYHSELNMSSLELGDSALYFCASSSLTTGNSYEQYFGPGTRLTVT.

This rearrangement joins TRBV7-8 to TRBJ1-5; the match to TRBD1 covers 7 bases. The CDR3 length is 15 residues. The germline gives CDR1 SGHVS, CDR2 FQNEAQ. V lost 0 bases, J lost 6 bases, and 5 bases stayed unmatched. CDR3 sequence reads: CASSLALTGVQPQHF. The CDR3 bases are TGTGCCAGCAGCTTAGCCCTAACAGGGGTTCAGCCCCAGCATTTT.